Below are 18 T cell receptor beta chains sequenced from a single sample in a study of cytomegalovirus exposure and HLA in healthy donors. Amplification used 60 Vbeta primers and 13 Jbeta primers. The method was immunoSEQ multiplex PCR; TCRdb's version includes in-frame clones alone and lacks a portion of them. Among about 180,000 clones listed, less than 80% were seen once. The specimen sequenced was PBMCs. The origin of the receptors is a woman aged 40-49 years in good health and CMV-seronegative.

This chain connects TRBV7-8 to TRBJ1-2; maybe TRBD1 (6 bases). Trimming took 4 bases from V and 2 from J, leaving 11 bases between them. The V gene's germline CDR1 is SGHVS and CDR2 FQNEAQ. CDR3 length: 14 residues. Here the CDR3 reads CASSSPGTNYGYTF. Written as DNA, the CDR3 is TGTGCCAGCAGCTCCCCCGGGACAAACTATGGCTACACCTTC.

This chain connects TRBV2 to TRBJ2-1; D gene uncertain. V dropped 10 bases and J dropped 7 bases, with 14 bases sitting between them. The CDR3 contains 12 residues. Germline CDR1 is SNHLY and CDR2 is FYNNEI. The CDR3 DNA sequence: TGTGCCACCCCTAATTCTAGGAATGAGCAGTTCTTC. This translates into CATPNSRNEQFF. Full variable domain (rest looked up from reference TRBV2 and TRBJ2-1): EPEVTQTPSHQVTQMGQEVILRCVPISNHLYFYWYRQILGQKVEFLVSFYNNEISEKSEIFDDQFSVERPDGSNFTLKIRSTKLEDSAMYFCATPNSRNEQFFGPGTRLTVL.

In DNA form, the CDR3 reads TGTGCCAGCAGTGAATGGGGGGGGACGGGTCGAGCGGGGGGGCCTCACGAGCAGTACTTC. Encoded protein: CASSEWGGTGRAGGPHEQYF. The V gene is TRBV6-1, the J gene TRBJ2-7; TRBD2 agrees at 10 bases. This CDR3 is 20 amino acids long. CDR1 is MNHNS, CDR2 SASEGT, per germline. Losses at the gene ends were 2 bases for V and 5 bases for J; bases not matched to a gene: 21.

Concerning this clone itself: The junction departs from germline at one end; a sequencing error may be responsible. The chain recombines TRBV7-9 with TRBJ2-1; 9 nucleotides line up with TRBD2. Germline lookup yields CDR1 SEHNR and CDR2 FQNEAQ (reference sequence). The CDR3 spans 17 residues. For the CDR3, the DNA is TGTTCCAGCAGCTTAGCGGAGCTAGCGGGGCCCTACAATGAGCAGTTCTTC. This codes for CSSSLAELAGPYNEQFF.

This chain connects TRBV30 to TRBJ2-7; a possible D gene is TRBD1 (6 bases). This CDR3 is built from 13 residues. Deletions cut 2 bases from V and 9 bases from J, with 17 bases between. CDR1 is GTSNPN and CDR2 is SVGIG in the germline V gene (reference sequence). The CDR3 spells CAWSFRGRRGQYF. CDR3 nucleotide sequence: TGTGCCTGGAGTTTCAGGGGCCGGCGCGGGCAGTACTTC. Full variable domain (remainder filled in from reference TRBV30 and TRBJ2-7): SQTIHQWPATLVQPVGSPLSLECTVEGTSNPNLYWYRQAAGRGLQLLFYSVGIGQISSEVPQNLSASRPQDRQFILSSKKLLLSDSGFYLCAWSFRGRRGQYFGPGTRLTVT.

The chain links TRBV6-9 to TRBJ1-1, with D possibly being TRBD1 (5 bases). Between the trimmed V and J ends, which lost 7 bases and 0 bases, there was a span of 9 bases. The CDR3 length is 13 residues. Germline V gene data show CDR1 as MNHGY and CDR2 as SVAAGI. The CDR3 loop reads CASMEGMNTEAFF. CDR3 DNA: TGTGCCAGCATGGAGGGGATGAACACTGAAGCTTTCTTT.

The genes are TRBV25-1 and TRBJ2-1; possible D gene TRBD1, 6 bases. This CDR3 comprises 16 residues. Germline values: CDR1 MGHDK, CDR2 SYGVNS. V was cut by 3 bases and J by 0 bases, with 12 bases left in between. CDR3 loop: CASSEGQLFSYNEQFF. The CDR3 DNA follows: TGTGCCAGCAGTGAGGGACAACTCTTCTCCTACAATGAGCAGTTCTTC.

This clone was detected only a few times. The CDR3, as DNA: TGCGCCAGCAGCTTAGAGAAATCAAGCAATCAGCCCCAGCATTTT. Protein sequence: CASSLEKSSNQPQHF. The chain employs TRBV4-1 and TRBJ1-5, with D hard to call. There are 15 residues in the CDR3. Between the trimmed V and J ends, which lost 5 bases and 1 base, there was a span of 12 bases. The germline gives CDR1 MGHRA, CDR2 YSYEKL.

This clone was seen more than once but under ten times. The V call is TRBV29-1, the J call TRBJ1-4; 8 nucleotides agree with TRBD1. CDR1 is SQVTM and CDR2 is ANQGSEA in the germline V gene. V dropped 5 bases and J dropped 0; count of bases not matched to a gene: 11. This CDR3 is built from 17 residues. CDR3 DNA sequence: TGCAGCGTTTTTCCAACCGGGACAGGAGCAACTAATGAAAAACTGTTTTTT. Translation gives CSVFPTGTGATNEKLFF.

V and J are TRBV18 and TRBJ2-2; 11 bases agree with TRBD2. Trimming removed 1 base from V and 1 base from J; junction bases left unmatched: 8. The CDR3 has 19 residues. The germline CDR1 and CDR2 sequences are KGHSH and LQKENI. CDR3 coding DNA: TGTGCCAGCTCACCACTAGGGACTAGCGGATTTATGAACACCGGGGAGCTGTTTTTT. Residues: CASSPLGTSGFMNTGELFF.

This clone was picked up one time. V gene TRBV5-1 combines with J gene TRBJ2-7; possible D gene TRBD2, 5 bases. The CDR3 totals 13 residues. Germline lookup yields CDR1 SGHRS and CDR2 YFSETQ. V lost 1 base and J lost 3, with 8 bases in between. This chain's CDR3 is CASSLNGGYEQYF. CDR3 nucleotide sequence: TGCGCCAGCAGCTTGAACGGAGGCTACGAGCAGTACTTC.

The chain links TRBV5-4 to TRBJ2-5; TRBD2 matches at 10 bases. Germline assignment: CDR1 SGHNT and CDR2 YYREEE (reference sequence). The junction had 8 bases not matched to a gene; V was cut back by 4 bases and J by 2 bases. This CDR3 spans 16 amino acids. The DNA of the CDR3 is TGTGCCAGCAGCAAAGAGCGGGGGGGTAAGCAAGAGACCCAGTACTTC. Protein: CASSKERGGKQETQYF.

V usage is TRBV7-9 and J usage is TRBJ2-7, with D unresolved. The germline CDR1 and CDR2 sequences are SEHNR and FQNEAQ (reference sequence). The CDR3 is 15 residues long. The V end was cut by 0 bases, the J end by 2 bases, with 11 bases between. The CDR3, as DNA: TGTGCCAGCAGCTTAGCGTTGGGCATGCCCTACGAGCAGTACTTC. Its translation is CASSLALGMPYEQYF.

This clone was seen a few times. This chain connects TRBV5-1 to TRBJ2-1; TRBD1 matches 9 bases. Trimming cost V 4 bases and J 1 base; bases outside gene matches: 3. This CDR3 has 15 residues. Germline V gene sequence: CDR1 SGHRS, CDR2 YFSETQ. The CDR3: CASSEGQGSYNEQFF. The CDR3 DNA follows: TGCGCCAGCAGCGAGGGACAGGGTTCCTACAATGAGCAGTTCTTC.

This clone has only one observation. V usage is TRBV5-5 and J usage is TRBJ2-7; 9 positions match TRBD1. The CDR3 runs 14 residues. Trimming took 4 bases from V and 2 from J; bases not matched to a gene: 4. CDR1 is SGHKS, CDR2 YYEKEE, per germline (reference sequence). The CDR3 nucleotides are TGTGCCAGCAGCCAGGGACAGGGCCCCTACGAGCAGTACTTC. Translation: CASSQGQGPYEQYF.

The rearrangement joins TRBV30 to TRBJ1-6; 7 bases align to TRBD1. The CDR3 loop spans 14 amino acids. V dropped 0 bases and J dropped 10; count of bases not matched to a gene: 6. Germline CDR1 and CDR2: GTSNPN and SVGIG (reference sequence). The CDR3 here is CAWSVSGGGSPLHF. The CDR3, as DNA: TGTGCCTGGAGTGTTTCAGGGGGTGGATCACCCCTCCACTTT.

The genes are TRBV15 and TRBJ1-1; D gene ambiguous. Trimming took 3 bases from V and 11 from J, leaving 13 bases between them. The CDR3 is 12 residues long. Per germline, CDR1 LNHNV and CDR2 YYDKDF (reference sequence). The CDR3 DNA is TGTGCCACCAGCAGGCCCGGGAGAGAGGCTTTCTTT. The encoded protein is CATSRPGREAFF.

This sequence joins TRBV29-1 and TRBJ2-1; 8 nucleotides match TRBD2. Trimming at V came to 5 bases and at J to 6 bases, leaving 9 bases not matched to a gene. The CDR3 totals 14 residues. Germline values: CDR1 SQVTM, CDR2 ANQGSEA. CDR3 amino acids: CSVRPAGVSNEQFF. In DNA, the CDR3 is TGCAGCGTTAGGCCAGCGGGAGTGTCCAATGAGCAGTTCTTC.